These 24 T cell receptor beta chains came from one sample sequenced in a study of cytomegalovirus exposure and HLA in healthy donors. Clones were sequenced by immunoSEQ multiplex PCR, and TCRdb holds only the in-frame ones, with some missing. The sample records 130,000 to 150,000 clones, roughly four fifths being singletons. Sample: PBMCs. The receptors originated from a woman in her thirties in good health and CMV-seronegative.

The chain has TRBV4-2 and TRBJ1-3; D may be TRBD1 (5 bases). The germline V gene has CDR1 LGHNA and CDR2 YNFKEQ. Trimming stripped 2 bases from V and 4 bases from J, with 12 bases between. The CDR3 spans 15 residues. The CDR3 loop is CASSQNQGPGNTIYF. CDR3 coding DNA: TGTGCCAGCAGCCAAAATCAGGGCCCCGGAAACACCATATATTTT.

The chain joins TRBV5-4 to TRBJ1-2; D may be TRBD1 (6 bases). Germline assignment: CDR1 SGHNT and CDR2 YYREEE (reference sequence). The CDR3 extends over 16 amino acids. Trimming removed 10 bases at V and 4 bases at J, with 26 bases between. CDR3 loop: CASQSGTLLPVYGYTF. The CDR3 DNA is TGTGCCTCCCAAAGCGGGACACTCCTCCCAGTCTATGGCTACACCTTC.

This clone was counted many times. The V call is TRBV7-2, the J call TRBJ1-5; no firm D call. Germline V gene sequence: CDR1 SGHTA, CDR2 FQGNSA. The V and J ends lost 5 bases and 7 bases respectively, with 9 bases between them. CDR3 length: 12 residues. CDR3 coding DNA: TGTGCCAGCAGCCCTAGCGGGCAGCCCCAGCATTTT. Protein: CASSPSGQPQHF.

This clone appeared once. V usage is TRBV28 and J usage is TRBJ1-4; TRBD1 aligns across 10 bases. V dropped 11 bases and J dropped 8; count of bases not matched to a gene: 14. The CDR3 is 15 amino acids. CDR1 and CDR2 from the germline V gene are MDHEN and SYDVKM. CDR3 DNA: TGTGCCGGGGGGGACAGGGGATCGTTTCGAGAAAAACTGTTTTTT. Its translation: CAGGDRGSFREKLFF.

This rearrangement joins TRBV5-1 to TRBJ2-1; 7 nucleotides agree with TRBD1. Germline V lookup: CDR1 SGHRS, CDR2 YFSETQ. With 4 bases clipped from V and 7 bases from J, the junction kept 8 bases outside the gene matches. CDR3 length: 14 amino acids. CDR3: CASSIRDSLNEQFF. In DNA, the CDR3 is TGCGCCAGCAGCATCCGGGACAGCTTGAATGAGCAGTTCTTC.

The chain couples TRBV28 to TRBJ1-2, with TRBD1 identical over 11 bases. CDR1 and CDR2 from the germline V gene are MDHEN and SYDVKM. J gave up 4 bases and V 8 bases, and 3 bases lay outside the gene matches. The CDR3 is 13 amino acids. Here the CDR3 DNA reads TGTGCCAGCCGGGACAGGGGGTCCTATGGCTACACCTTC. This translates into CASRDRGSYGYTF.

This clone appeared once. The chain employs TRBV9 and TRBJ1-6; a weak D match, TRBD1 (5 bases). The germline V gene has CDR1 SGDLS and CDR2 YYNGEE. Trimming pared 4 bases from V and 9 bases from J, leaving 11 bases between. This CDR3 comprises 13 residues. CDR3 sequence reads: CASSPGRASPLHF. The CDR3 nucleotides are TGTGCCAGCAGCCCGGGCAGGGCTTCACCCCTCCACTTT.

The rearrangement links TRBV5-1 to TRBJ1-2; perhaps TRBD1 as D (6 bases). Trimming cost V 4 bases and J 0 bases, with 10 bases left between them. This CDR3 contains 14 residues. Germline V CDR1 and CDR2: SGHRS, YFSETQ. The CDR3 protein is CASSTTGTNYGYTF. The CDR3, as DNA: TGCGCCAGCAGCACGACAGGCACTAACTATGGCTACACCTTC. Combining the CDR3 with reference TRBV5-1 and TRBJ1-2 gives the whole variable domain KAGVTQTPRYLIKTRGQQVTLSCSPISGHRSVSWYQQTPGQGLQFLFEYFSETQRNKGNFPGRFSGRQFSNSRSEMNVSTLELGDSALYLCASSTTGTNYGYTFGSGTRLTVV.

Here the CDR3 DNA reads TGTGCCAGCAGCGTACAGGGGGCTGGGAATTCACCCCTCCACTTT. Amino acids: CASSVQGAGNSPLHF. The rearrangement joins TRBV9 to TRBJ1-6; 8 nucleotides agree with TRBD1. Germline trimming cut 1 base from V and 7 bases from J; bases unmatched to any gene: 4. The germline CDR1 and CDR2 sequences are SGDLS and YYNGEE. The CDR3 spans 15 residues.

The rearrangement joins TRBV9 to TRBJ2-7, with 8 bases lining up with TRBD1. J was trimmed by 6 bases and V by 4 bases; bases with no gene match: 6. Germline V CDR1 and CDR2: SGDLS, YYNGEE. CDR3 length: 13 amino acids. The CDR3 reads CASSPTGGREQYF. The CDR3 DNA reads TGTGCCAGCAGCCCTACAGGGGGACGCGAGCAGTACTTC.

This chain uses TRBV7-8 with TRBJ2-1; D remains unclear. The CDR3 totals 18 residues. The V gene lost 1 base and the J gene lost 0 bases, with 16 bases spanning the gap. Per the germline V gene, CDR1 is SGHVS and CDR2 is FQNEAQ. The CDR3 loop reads CASSLDPTLLSSYNEQFF. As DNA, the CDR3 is TGTGCCAGCAGCTTAGATCCCACCCTCCTGAGCTCCTACAATGAGCAGTTCTTC.

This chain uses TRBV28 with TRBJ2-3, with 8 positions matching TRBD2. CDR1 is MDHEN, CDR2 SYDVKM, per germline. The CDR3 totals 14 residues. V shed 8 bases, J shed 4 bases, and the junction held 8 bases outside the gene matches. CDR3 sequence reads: CASGSGGVADTQYF. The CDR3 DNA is TGTGCCAGCGGGTCGGGGGGGGTCGCAGATACGCAGTATTTT.

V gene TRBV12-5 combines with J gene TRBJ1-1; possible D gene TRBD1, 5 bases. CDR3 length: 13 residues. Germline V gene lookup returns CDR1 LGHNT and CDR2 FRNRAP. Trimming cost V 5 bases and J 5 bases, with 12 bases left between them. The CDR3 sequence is CASGPQGETEAFF. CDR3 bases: TGTGCTAGTGGTCCCCAGGGTGAAACTGAAGCTTTCTTT.

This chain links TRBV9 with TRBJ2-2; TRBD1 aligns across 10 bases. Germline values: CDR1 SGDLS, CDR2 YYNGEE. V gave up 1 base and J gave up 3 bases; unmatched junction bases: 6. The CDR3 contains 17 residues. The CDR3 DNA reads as TGTGCCAGCAGCGTACCGGGACAGGGGAAAGACACCGGGGAGCTGTTTTTT. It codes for CASSVPGQGKDTGELFF.

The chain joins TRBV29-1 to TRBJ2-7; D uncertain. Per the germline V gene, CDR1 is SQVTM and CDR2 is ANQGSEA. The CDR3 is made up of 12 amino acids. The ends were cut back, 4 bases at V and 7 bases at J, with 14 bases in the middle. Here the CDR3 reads CSVGVGAGEQYF. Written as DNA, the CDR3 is TGCAGCGTTGGCGTAGGAGCTGGTGAGCAGTACTTC.

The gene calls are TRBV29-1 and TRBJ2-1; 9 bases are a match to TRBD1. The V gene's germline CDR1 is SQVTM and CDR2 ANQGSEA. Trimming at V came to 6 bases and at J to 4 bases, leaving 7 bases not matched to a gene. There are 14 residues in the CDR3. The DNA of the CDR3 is TGCAGCGTCATAACCGGGACAGGGTACAATGAGCAGTTCTTC. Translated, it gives CSVITGTGYNEQFF.

The CDR3 region has the DNA TGTGCCAGCCCCTGGGGGCTCTCCTCCCCTGGAAACACCATATATTTT. This translates into CASPWGLSSPGNTIYF. The V call is TRBV6-4, the J call TRBJ1-3, with a tentative D call TRBD1 (6 bases). The CDR3 covers 16 residues. Germline CDR1 is MRHNA and CDR2 is SNTAGT. Trimming left V 8 bases short and J 2 bases short, with 19 bases between.

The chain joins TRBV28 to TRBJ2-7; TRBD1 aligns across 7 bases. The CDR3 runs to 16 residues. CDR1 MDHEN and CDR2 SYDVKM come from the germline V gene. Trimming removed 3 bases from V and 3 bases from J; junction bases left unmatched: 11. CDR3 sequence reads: CASSFPRTGSIYEQYF. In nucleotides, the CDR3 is TGTGCCAGCAGTTTCCCTCGGACAGGTAGTATCTACGAGCAGTACTTC.

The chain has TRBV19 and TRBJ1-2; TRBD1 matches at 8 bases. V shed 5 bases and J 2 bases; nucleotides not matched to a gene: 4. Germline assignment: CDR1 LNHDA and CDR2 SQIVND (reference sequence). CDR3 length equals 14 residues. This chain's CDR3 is CASSPDRENYGYTF. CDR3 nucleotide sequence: TGTGCCAGTAGTCCGGACAGGGAAAACTATGGCTACACCTTC.

The CDR3 DNA reads TGTGCCATCAGGGAACAGGGCCTGAACACTGAAGCTTTCTTT. Its translation is CAIREQGLNTEAFF. The V call is TRBV10-3, the J call TRBJ1-1, with D perhaps matching TRBD1 (6 bases). CDR3 length: 14 amino acids. Germline assignment: CDR1 ENHRY and CDR2 SYGVKD. Trimming left V 6 bases short and J 0 bases short, with 11 bases between.

The CDR3 DNA is TGTGCCAGCAGCTTACGCGGGGGGGTAACCTACGAGCAGTACTTC. This gives the protein CASSLRGGVTYEQYF. V and J are TRBV7-2 and TRBJ2-7, with TRBD2 matching over 9 bases. With V trimmed by 2 bases and J by 2 bases, 4 bases remained unmatched. The CDR3 has 15 residues. Germline loops: CDR1 SGHTA, CDR2 FQGNSA.

For the CDR3, the DNA is TGTGCCAGCAGCAAAAGGGGGGGCCGAAATCAAGGGGACTATAGCAATCAGCCCCAGCATTTT. The encoded protein is CASSKRGGRNQGDYSNQPQHF. This chain joins TRBV21-1 and TRBJ1-5. TRBV21-1 is shown as a pseudogene. CDR3 length equals 21 residues.

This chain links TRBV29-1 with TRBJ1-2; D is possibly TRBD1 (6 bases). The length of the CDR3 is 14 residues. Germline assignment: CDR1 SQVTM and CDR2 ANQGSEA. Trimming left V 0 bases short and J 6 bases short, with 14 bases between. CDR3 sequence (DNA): TGCAGCGTTGAAGAGTCGACAGGATTCAATGGCTACACCTTC. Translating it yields CSVEESTGFNGYTF.

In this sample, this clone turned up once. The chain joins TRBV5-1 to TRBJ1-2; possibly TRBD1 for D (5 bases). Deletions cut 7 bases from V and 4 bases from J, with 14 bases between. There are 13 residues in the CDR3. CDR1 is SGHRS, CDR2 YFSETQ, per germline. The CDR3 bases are TGCGCCAGCGCGAGCGGGGCCATCTATGGCTACACCTTC. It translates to CASASGAIYGYTF.